This T cell receptor (beta chain) emerged from a study of blood T cell repertoires in COVID-19. About the study: T cells, B-cell-depleted T cells, or PBMCs supplied cDNA or gDNA.

The method was immunoSEQ multiplex PCR; TCRdb's version includes in-frame clones alone and lacks a portion of them. This sample yields around 140,000 clones, of which 85% to 90% are seen a single time; around 2.9% belongs to the top ten. V gave up 5 bases and J gave up 0 bases; unmatched junction bases: 17. CDR3 length: 19 amino acids. Germline assignment: CDR1 MNHEY and CDR2 SMNVEV (reference sequence). In its sample, this clone was seen once. This sequence joins TRBV27 and TRBJ1-2, with 8 bases that match TRBD1. The TCR sequence derives from a man between 60 and 70 years old with active or convalescent COVID-19. The sample comprised peripheral blood. The CDR3 DNA reads TGTGCCAGCAGTACATACCGCAGGGGGCTCCTCGTAGCTAACTATGGCTACACCTTC. This codes for CASSTYRRGLLVANYGYTF.